These T cell receptor beta chains were read from a single sample in a study of spatial heterogeneity in lung cancer. TCRdb re-derived calls from the 5' RACE reads in MiXCR, one entry per CDR3 protein. The repertoire holds about 12,000 distinct CDR3 sequences, with about 5% as singletons. The material sequenced was lung tumor tissue, taken at surgery. Receptor source: a male donor with early-stage non-small cell lung cancer. CDR3s include the opening cysteine and the closing phenylalanine or tryptophan.

TRBV4-2	TRBJ2-2	CASSQNFRGGSNTGELFF
TRBV7-2	TRBJ2-3	CASSSMGYTQYF
TRBV6-1	TRBJ1-6	CASSVLEGTSPLHF
TRBV20-1	TRBJ1-6	CSARAPGQPFLSPLHF
TRBV10-3	TRBJ1-5	CAISEGVNNQPQHF
TRBV20-1	TRBJ2-3	CSARDQVADTQYF
TRBV7-2	TRBJ1-1	CASSLSLNTEAFF
TRBV4-3	TRBJ2-3	CASSQDPGGPGTDTQYF
TRBV11-2	TRBJ2-3	CASSTTGGTDTQYF
TRBV5-1	TRBJ2-1	CASRIAESSYNEQFF
TRBV3-1	TRBJ1-1	CASSQVTQQGAFF
TRBV7-3	TRBJ2-5	CASSLKGSETQYF
TRBV29-1	TRBJ2-1	CSATSGRNEQFF
TRBV10-2	TRBJ2-7	CASTYLFRDRSGYEQYF
TRBV5-6	TRBJ1-2	CASSAGQPIYGYTF
TRBV4-3	TRBJ2-7	CASSQDRGSYEQYF
TRBV6-2/TRBV6-3	TRBJ2-1	CASSPQLLRDRARNEQFF
TRBV7-9	TRBJ1-5	CALGDGQPQHF
TRBV29-1	TRBJ2-3	CSVDISDTQYF
TRBV12-3/TRBV12-4	TRBJ1-3	CASSFWDTIYF
TRBV12-3/TRBV12-4	TRBJ2-2	CASRNAYGDTGELFF
TRBV20-1	TRBJ1-2	CSARVQDYGYTF
TRBV5-1	TRBJ2-3	CASSLRDNPTDTQYF
TRBV12-3/TRBV12-4	TRBJ2-1	CASRREAEQFF
TRBV6-6	TRBJ2-5	CASTLTGEAQETQYF
TRBV6-2/TRBV6-3	TRBJ2-3	CASNQGTTQYF
TRBV7-9	TRBJ1-1	CASSAWRGMEQYTEAFF
TRBV29-1	TRBJ2-2	CSVGRGSGTGELFF
TRBV7-2	TRBJ2-3	CASSKLAGGLMSTDTQYF
TRBV6-2/TRBV6-3	TRBJ2-4	CASSSGGNIQYF
TRBV4-1	TRBJ2-4	CASSLERAKNIQYF
TRBV7-2	TRBJ2-5	CASSPHGGDSVETQYF
TRBV7-9	TRBJ1-5	CASSLGVQPQHF
TRBV7-2	TRBJ2-5	CASSLEGTSGRSGTQYF
TRBV4-2	TRBJ1-2	CASSQDGNNYGYTF
TRBV7-3	TRBJ2-2	CASSLTAQGAFTGELFF
TRBV19	TRBJ1-5	CASSTGQGPQPQHF
TRBV20-1	TRBJ1-2	CSATGTGGLRANYGYTF
TRBV12-3/TRBV12-4	TRBJ2-1	CASSKGTSGGAVF
TRBV12-3/TRBV12-4	TRBJ1-5	CASGWGQVDQPQHF
TRBV27	TRBJ2-3	CASRLLGGRNPTDTQYF
TRBV12-3/TRBV12-4	TRBJ2-5	CASSHLAKQETQYF
TRBV29-1	TRBJ1-2	CSVEGGSFNYGYTF
TRBV7-9	TRBJ2-5	CASSRKKILAGFQETQYF
TRBV20-1	TRBJ1-6	CSAPRTGEGSPLHF
TRBV29-1	TRBJ1-1	CSVLVVNTEAFF
TRBV5-4	TRBJ1-4	CASSLGGDNEKLFF
TRBV14	TRBJ1-2	CASSRVRNYGYTF
TRBV12-3/TRBV12-4	TRBJ2-7	CASSLGGGGLVEQYF
TRBV12-3/TRBV12-4	TRBJ2-1	CASGVRQGVYNEQFF
TRBV29-1	TRBJ2-1	CSVGTSGRGSPAFF
TRBV15	TRBJ2-3	CATSGADTQYF
TRBV7-2	TRBJ2-5	CASSLGRLRQETQYF
TRBV5-1	TRBJ1-4	CASTRGQGDEKLFF
TRBV27	TRBJ1-5	CASRTGAYSNQPQHF